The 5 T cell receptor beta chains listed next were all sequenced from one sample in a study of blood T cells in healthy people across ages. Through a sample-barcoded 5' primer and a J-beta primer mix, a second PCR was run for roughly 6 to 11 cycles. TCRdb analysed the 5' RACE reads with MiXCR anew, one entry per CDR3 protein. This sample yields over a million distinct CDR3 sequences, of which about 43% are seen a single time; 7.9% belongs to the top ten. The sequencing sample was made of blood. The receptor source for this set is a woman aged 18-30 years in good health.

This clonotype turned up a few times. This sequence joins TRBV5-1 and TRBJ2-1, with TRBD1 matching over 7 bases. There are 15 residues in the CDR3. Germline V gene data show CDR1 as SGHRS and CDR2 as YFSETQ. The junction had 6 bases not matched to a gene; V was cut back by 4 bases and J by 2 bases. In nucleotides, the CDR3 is TGCGCCAGCAGCGGTTCCGGGACAGCCTACAATGAGCAGTTCTTC. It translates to CASSGSGTAYNEQFF. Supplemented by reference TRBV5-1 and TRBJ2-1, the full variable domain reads KAGVTQTPRYLIKTRGQQVTLSCSPISGHRSVSWYQQTPGQGLQFLFEYFSETQRNKGNFPGRFSGRQFSNSRSEMNVSTLELGDSALYLCASSGSGTAYNEQFFGPGTRLTVL.

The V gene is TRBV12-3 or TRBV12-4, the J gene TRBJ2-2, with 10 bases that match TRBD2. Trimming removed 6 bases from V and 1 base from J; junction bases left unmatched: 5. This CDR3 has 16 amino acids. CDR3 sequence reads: CASSRTSGVNTGELFF. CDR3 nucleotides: TGTGCCAGCAGCCGGACTAGCGGAGTGAACACCGGGGAGCTGTTTTTT.

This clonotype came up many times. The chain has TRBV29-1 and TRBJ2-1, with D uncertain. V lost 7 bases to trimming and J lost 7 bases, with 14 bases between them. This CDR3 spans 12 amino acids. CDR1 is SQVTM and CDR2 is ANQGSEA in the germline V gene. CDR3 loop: CSAQRLANEQFF. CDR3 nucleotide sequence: TGCAGCGCCCAACGACTGGCAAATGAGCAGTTCTTC.

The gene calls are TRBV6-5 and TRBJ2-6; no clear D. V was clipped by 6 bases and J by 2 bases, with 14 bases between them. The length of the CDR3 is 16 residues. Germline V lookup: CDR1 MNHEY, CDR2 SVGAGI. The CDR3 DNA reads TGTGCCAGCAGGAGCGTTTACGGAGCTGGGGCCAACGTCCTGACTTTC. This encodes CASRSVYGAGANVLTF.

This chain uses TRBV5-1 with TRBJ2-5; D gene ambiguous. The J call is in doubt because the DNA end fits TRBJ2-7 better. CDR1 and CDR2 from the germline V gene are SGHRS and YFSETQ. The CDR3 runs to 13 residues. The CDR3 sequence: CASSFTATYEQYF. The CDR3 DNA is TGCGCCAGCAGCTTTACAGCAACCTACGAGCAGTACTTC.